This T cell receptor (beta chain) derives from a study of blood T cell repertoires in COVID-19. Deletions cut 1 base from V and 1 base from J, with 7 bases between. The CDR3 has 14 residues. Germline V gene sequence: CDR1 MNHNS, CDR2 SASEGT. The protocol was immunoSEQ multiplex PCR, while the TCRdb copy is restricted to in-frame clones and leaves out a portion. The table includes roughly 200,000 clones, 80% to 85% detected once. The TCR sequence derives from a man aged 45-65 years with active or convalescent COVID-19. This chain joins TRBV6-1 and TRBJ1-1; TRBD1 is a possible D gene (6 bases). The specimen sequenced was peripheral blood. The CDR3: CASSEGQENTEAFF. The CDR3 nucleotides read TGTGCCAGCAGTGAAGGACAGGAGAACACTGAAGCTTTCTTT.